This is a list of T cell receptor beta chains from one sample in a study of CD8 T cells in Susac syndrome. TCRdb analysed the immunoSEQ multiplex PCR reads with MiXCR anew, one entry per CDR3 protein. The data contain about 140,000 distinct CDR3 sequences, 85% to 95% of them singletons. Sequencing was done on a sample of CD4+ T cells from PBMCs. The receptors were sampled from a human donor with multiple sclerosis. Both conserved end residues are part of each CDR3. The order of the fields is CDR3 length, D gene, V gene, J gene, clone size, CDR3 protein, CDR3 DNA. D genes are given only for firm matches. Some rows mark clone size as missing; the rest say once, few, many or name a class of expanded clone.

14,-,TRBV9,TRBJ1-2,once,CASSVGQSLYGYTF,TGTGCCAGCAGCGTAGGGCAGTCCCTCTATGGCTACACCTTC
15,-,TRBV27,TRBJ2-7,-,CATTTSTRIGYEQYF,TGTGCCACCACCACATCGACCAGAATAGGTTACGAGCAGTACTTC
15,-,TRBV5-1,TRBJ2-3,-,CASSLRGLPTDTQYF,TGCGCCAGCAGCTTGAGAGGCCTACCCACAGATACGCAGTATTTT
15,TRBD2,TRBV24-1,TRBJ2-5,-,CATSVVAGVGETQYF,TGTGCCACCAGTGTAGTAGCGGGAGTAGGGGAGACCCAGTACTTC
13,TRBD2,TRBV12-3/TRBV12-4,TRBJ2-3,-,CASSLAGGNTQYF,TGTGCCAGCAGTTTAGCGGGGGGGAATACGCAGTATTTT
15,TRBD1,TRBV27,TRBJ2-3,-,CASRLMTGVGDTQYF,TGTGCCAGCAGACTGATGACAGGGGTCGGAGATACGCAGTATTTT
13,-,TRBV19,TRBJ1-6,-,CASSFDPNSPLHF,TGTGCCAGTAGTTTCGACCCTAATTCACCCCTCCACTTT
14,-,TRBV7-8,TRBJ2-5,-,CASSYTRGQETQYF,TGTGCCAGCAGCTATACTAGAGGCCAAGAGACCCAGTACTTC
13,-,TRBV5-4,TRBJ2-3,once,CASSLQGLDTQYF,TGTGCCAGCAGCTTACAGGGTCTAGATACGCAGTATTTT
14,-,TRBV2,TRBJ2-5,few,CASSVGGGQETQYF,TGTGCCAGCAGTGTCGGAGGGGGCCAAGAGACCCAGTACTTC
17,TRBD1,TRBV30,TRBJ2-6,once,CAWHAGRGNSGANVLTF,TGTGCCTGGCACGCGGGCAGGGGGAACTCTGGGGCCAACGTCCTGACTTTC
16,-,TRBV12-3/TRBV12-4,TRBJ2-1,-,CASSLSGQPSTAEQFF,TGTGCCAGCAGTTTATCCGGGCAGCCCTCCACGGCTGAGCAGTTCTTC
14,-,TRBV30,TRBJ1-1,once,CAGGRETLFTEAFF,TGTGCAGGAGGTCGGGAAACTCTTTTCACTGAAGCTTTCTTT
11,-,TRBV2,TRBJ2-3,once,CASSGTATQYF,TGTGCCAGCAGTGGGACAGCTACGCAGTATTTT
15,-,TRBV3-1,TRBJ2-7,-,CASSQIPGHLYEQYF,TGTGCCAGCAGCCAGATCCCGGGACACCTCTACGAGCAGTACTTC
16,-,TRBV30,TRBJ1-5,-,CAWSVTAGSGGQPQHF,TGTGCCTGGAGTGTAACGGCAGGGTCGGGCGGCCAGCCCCAGCATTTT
15,-,TRBV4-3,TRBJ2-5,-,CASSQVLNSRETQYF,TGCGCCAGCAGCCAAGTACTAAACTCCCGGGAGACCCAGTACTTC
16,TRBD2,TRBV24-1,TRBJ2-1,-,CATSDFQVAGEYEQFF,TGTGCCACCAGTGATTTCCAGGTAGCGGGGGAATATGAGCAGTTCTTC
11,-,TRBV20-1,TRBJ2-7,-,CSARTPDEQYF,TGCAGTGCTAGAACCCCAGACGAGCAGTACTTC
15,TRBD1,TRBV7-6,TRBJ2-7,-,CASKKGQGAAYEQYF,TGTGCCAGCAAAAAGGGACAGGGGGCCGCCTACGAGCAGTACTTC
15,TRBD2,TRBV29-1,TRBJ2-5,-,CSVLRAGGQKETQYF,TGCAGCGTCCTCCGGGCGGGGGGGCAGAAAGAGACCCAGTACTTC
16,TRBD1,TRBV3-1,TRBJ1-2,-,CASKSVGEGADYGYTF,TGTGCCAGCAAATCCGTAGGGGAGGGGGCGGACTATGGCTACACCTTC
13,-,TRBV12-3/TRBV12-4,TRBJ2-3,-,CASARRARDTQYF,TGTGCCAGCGCGCGGCGGGCGAGAGATACGCAGTATTTT
11,-,TRBV2,TRBJ2-3,-,CASRGTDTQYF,TGTGCCAGCAGGGGCACAGATACGCAGTATTTT
15,TRBD1,TRBV5-6,TRBJ2-7,-,CASSFGAGGMDEQYF,TGTGCCAGCAGCTTCGGAGCAGGGGGAATGGACGAGCAGTACTTC
15,TRBD1,TRBV6-1,TRBJ1-5,-,CASSTRGRTDQPQHF,TGTGCCAGCAGCACCAGGGGGCGCACGGATCAGCCCCAGCATTTT
14,-,TRBV12-3/TRBV12-4,TRBJ1-1,-,CASGSQNGNTEAFF,TGTGCCAGCGGATCACAAAACGGGAACACTGAAGCTTTCTTT
12,-,TRBV29-1,TRBJ2-2,-,CSASQGTGELFF,TGCAGCGCCTCACAGGGCACCGGGGAGCTGTTTTTT
13,-,TRBV29-1,TRBJ2-7,-,CSVDKDTGFEQYF,TGCAGCGTGGACAAAGATACAGGGTTCGAGCAGTACTTC
16,TRBD2,TRBV20-1,TRBJ2-5,once,CSARVGVSGNQETQYF,TGCAGTGCTAGAGTCGGTGTTAGCGGGAACCAAGAGACCCAGTACTTC
15,TRBD2,TRBV20-1,TRBJ2-3,-,CSASRTGGYTDTQYF,TGCAGTGCTAGTCGAACGGGGGGGTACACAGATACGCAGTATTTT
16,TRBD1,TRBV9,TRBJ1-2,-,CASSFGQGGDAHGYTF,TGTGCCAGCAGCTTTGGACAGGGCGGAGACGCCCATGGCTACACCTTC